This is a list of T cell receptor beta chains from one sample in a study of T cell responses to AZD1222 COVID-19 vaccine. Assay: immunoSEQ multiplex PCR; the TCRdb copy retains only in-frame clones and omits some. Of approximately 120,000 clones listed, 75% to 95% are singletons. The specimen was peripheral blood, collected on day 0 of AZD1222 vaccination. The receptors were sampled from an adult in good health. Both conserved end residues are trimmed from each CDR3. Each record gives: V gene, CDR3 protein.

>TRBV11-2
ASSLGQGGNYGYT
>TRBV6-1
ASSSRDPGRYEQY
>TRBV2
ASRRDSQGEQY
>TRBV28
ASSTLGVVNTEAF
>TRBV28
ASSSRGTGSYEQY
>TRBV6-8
ASSWTFYEQY
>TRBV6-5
ASSPGQGIDEQF
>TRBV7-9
ASSPGQGGAF
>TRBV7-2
ASRTGTGKGYGYT
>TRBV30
AWSTRDYNEQF
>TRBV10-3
AARGQSTGELF
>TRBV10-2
ARQDPGGADTQY
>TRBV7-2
ASSPRQGAETQY
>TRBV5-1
ASRGGDGSNSPLH
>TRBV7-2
ASTPDGTFNNEQF
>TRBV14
ASSQGQLYGYT
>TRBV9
ASSVGIQLGHEQY
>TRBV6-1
ASSEERSYGYT
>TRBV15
ATSRAQGARHTEQY
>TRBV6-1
ASSEGERGTQY
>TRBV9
ASSADGNTEAF
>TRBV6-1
ASSEVSFGTLGSPLH
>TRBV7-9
ASSLRLAGFTGELF
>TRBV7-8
ASSLSGLAGAHTQY
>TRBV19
ASSMGGSGETQY
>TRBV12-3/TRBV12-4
ASSLIQGGGQY
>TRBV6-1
ASSAAVGGLGGDTQY
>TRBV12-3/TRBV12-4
ASRDRTNTEAF
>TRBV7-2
ASFATGAGTEAF
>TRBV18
ASSPPASGMYNEQF
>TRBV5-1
ASSPTVTGGFSYEQY
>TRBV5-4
ASSLGQSYEQY
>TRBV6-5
ASSFSLAVQETQY
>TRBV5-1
ASSLQAGVQDEQF
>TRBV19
ASSPGQQETQY
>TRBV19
ASSPGTGYYNEQF
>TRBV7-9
ASSPTGNEQF